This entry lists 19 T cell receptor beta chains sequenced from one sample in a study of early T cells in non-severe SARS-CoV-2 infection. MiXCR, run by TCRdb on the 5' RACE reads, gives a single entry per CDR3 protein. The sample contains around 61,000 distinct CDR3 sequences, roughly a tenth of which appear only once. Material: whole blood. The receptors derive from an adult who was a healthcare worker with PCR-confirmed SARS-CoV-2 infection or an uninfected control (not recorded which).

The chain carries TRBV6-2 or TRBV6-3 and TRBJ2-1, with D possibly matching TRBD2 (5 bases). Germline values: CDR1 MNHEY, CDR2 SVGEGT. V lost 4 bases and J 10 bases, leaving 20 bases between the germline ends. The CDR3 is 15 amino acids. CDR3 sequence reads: CASSSRWTALGEQFF. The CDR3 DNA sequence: TGTGCCAGCAGTTCCAGGTGGACTGCGTTGGGCGAGCAGTTCTTC.

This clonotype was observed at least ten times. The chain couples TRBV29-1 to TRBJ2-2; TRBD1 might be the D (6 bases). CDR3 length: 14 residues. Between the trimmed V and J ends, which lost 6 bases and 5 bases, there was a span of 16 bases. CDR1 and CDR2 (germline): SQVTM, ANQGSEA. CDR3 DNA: TGCAGCGTCTCAGGGGCCGAATGGACCGGGGAGCTGTTTTTT. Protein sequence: CSVSGAEWTGELFF.

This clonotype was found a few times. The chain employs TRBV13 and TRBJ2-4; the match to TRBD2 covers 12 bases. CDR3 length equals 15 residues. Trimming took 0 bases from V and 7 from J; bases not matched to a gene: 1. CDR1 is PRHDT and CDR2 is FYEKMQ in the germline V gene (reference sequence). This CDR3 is CASSLGGLAGNIQYF. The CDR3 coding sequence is TGTGCCAGCAGCTTAGGGGGACTAGCGGGTAACATTCAGTACTTC.

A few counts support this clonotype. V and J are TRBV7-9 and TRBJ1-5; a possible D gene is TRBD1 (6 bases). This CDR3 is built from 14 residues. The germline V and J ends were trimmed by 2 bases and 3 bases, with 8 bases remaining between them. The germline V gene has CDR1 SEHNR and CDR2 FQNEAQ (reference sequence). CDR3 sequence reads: CASSLHRDNQPQHF. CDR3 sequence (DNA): TGTGCCAGCAGCTTACACAGGGACAATCAGCCCCAGCATTTT.

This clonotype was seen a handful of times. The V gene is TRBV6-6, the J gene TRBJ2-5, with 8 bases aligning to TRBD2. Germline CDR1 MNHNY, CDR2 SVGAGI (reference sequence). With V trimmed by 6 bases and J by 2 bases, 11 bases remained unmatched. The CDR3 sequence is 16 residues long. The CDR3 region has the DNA TGTGCCAGCAGCCGAGGACTAGCTCCCTTACAAGAGACCCAGTACTTC. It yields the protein CASSRGLAPLQETQYF.

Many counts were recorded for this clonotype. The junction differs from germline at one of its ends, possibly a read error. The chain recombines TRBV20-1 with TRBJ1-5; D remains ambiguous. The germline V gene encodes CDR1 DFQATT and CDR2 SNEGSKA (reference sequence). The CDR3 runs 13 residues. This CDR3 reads CSAREGTNQAQHF. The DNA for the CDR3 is TGCAGTGCTAGGGAGGGAACTAATCAGGCCCAGCATTTT.

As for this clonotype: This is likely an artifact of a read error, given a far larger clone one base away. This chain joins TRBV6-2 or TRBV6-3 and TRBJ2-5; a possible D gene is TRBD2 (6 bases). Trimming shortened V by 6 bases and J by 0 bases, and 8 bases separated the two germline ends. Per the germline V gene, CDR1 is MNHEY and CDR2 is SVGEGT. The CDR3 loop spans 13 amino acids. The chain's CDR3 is CASSRDYQETQYF. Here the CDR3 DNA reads TGTGCCAGCAGCCGGGACTACCAAGAGACCCAGTACTTC.

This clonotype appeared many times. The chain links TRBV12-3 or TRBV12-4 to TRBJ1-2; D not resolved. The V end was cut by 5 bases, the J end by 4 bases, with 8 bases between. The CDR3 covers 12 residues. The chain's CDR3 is CASSPPLYGYTF. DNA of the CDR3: TGTGCCAGCAGTCCGCCTCTCTATGGCTACACCTTC.

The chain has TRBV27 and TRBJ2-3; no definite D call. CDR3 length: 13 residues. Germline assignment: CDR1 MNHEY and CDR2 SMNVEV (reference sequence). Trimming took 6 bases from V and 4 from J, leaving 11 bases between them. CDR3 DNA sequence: TGTGCCAGCAGACTCGGAGAGGCAGATACGCAGTATTTT. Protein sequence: CASRLGEADTQYF.

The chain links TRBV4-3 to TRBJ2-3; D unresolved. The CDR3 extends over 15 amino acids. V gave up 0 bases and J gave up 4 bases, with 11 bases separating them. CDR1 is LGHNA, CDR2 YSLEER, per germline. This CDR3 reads CASSQEGQAPDTQYF. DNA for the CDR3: TGCGCCAGCAGCCAAGAAGGCCAGGCACCAGATACGCAGTATTTT.

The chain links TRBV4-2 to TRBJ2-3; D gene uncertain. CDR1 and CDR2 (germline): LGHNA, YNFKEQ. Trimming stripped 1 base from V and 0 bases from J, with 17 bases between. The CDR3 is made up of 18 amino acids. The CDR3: CASSQGSVGLLSTDTQYF. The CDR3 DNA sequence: TGTGCCAGCAGCCAAGGATCCGTTGGGCTACTTAGCACAGATACGCAGTATTTT.

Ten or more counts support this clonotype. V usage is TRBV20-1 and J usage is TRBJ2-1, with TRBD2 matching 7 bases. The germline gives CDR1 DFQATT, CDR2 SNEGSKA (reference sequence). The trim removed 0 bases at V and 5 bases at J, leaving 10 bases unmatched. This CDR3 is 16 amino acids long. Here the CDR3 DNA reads TGCAGTGCTAGAGATGGTCGCGGGAGATCGGACAATGAGCAGTTCTTC. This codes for CSARDGRGRSDNEQFF.

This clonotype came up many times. CDR3 region: CASSLSTGGNSPLHF. The CDR3 bases are TGTGCCAGCAGTTTATCCACCGGCGGTAATTCACCCCTCCACTTT. The chain links TRBV12-3 or TRBV12-4 to TRBJ1-6; D ambiguous. The CDR3 contains 15 residues. V was shortened by 2 bases and J by 6 bases, with 11 bases between the two germline ends.

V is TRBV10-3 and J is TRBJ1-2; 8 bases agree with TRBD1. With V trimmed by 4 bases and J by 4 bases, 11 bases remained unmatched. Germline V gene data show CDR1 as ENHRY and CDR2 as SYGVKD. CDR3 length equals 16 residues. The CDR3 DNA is TGTGCCATCAGTGCCACGGGACAGGAAAGGAGCTATGGCTACACCTTC. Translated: CAISATGQERSYGYTF.

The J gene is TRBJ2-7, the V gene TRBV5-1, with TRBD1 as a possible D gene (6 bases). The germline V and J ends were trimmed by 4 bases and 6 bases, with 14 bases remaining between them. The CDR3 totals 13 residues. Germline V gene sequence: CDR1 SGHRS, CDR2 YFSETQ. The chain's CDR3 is CASSTNREREQYF. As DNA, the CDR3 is TGCGCCAGCAGCACAAACAGGGAGCGCGAGCAGTACTTC.

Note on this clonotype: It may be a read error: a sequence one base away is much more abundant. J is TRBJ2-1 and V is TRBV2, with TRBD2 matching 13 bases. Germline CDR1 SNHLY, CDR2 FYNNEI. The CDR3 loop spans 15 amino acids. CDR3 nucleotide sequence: TGTGCCAGCAGCGAGGGACTAGCGGGGATCAATGAGCACTTCTTC. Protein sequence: CASSEGLAGINEHFF. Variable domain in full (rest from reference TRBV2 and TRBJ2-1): EPEVTQTPSHQVTQMGQEVILRCVPISNHLYFYWYRQILGQKVEFLVSFYNNEISEKSEIFDDQFSVERPDGSNFTLKIRSTKLEDSAMYFCASSEGLAGINEHFFGPGTRLTVL.

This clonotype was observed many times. CDR3 residues: CASSVSIKVDEQFF. CDR3 in DNA: TGCGCCAGCAGCGTGAGTATTAAGGTCGATGAGCAGTTCTTC. This chain joins TRBV5-1 and TRBJ2-1; D is uncertain. Germline V gene data show CDR1 as SGHRS and CDR2 as YFSETQ. The CDR3 is 14 amino acids. Trimming left V 4 bases short and J 8 bases short, with 16 bases between.

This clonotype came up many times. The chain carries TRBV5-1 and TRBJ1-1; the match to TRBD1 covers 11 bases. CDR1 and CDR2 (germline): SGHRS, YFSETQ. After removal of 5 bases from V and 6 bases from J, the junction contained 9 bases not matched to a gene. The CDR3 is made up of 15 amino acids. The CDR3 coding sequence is TGCGCCAGCAGTTATGACGGACAGGGGGCCTCTGAAGCTTTCTTT. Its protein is CASSYDGQGASEAFF.

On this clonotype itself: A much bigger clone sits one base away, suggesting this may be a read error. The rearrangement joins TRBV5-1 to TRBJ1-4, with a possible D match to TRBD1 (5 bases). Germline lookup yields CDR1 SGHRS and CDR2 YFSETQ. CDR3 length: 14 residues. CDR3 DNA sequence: TGCGCCAGCAGCTCGGGGGACCTTAATGAAAGACTGTTTTTT. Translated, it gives CASSSGDLNERLFF. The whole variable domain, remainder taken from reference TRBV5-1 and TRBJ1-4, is KAGVTQTPRYLIKTRGQQVTLSCSPISGHRSVSWYQQTPGQGLQFLFEYFSETQRNKGNFPGRFSGRQFSNSRSEMNVSTLELGDSALYLCASSSGDLNERLFFGSGTQLSVL.